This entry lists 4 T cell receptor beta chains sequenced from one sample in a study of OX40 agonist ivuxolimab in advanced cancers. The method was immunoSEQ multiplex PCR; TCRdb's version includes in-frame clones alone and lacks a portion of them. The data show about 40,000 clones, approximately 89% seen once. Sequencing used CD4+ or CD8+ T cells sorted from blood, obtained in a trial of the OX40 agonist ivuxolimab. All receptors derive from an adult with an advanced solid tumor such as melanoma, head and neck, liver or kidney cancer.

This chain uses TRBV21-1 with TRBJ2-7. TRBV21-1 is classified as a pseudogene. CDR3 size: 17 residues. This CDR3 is CASSKVARTSSVGEQYF. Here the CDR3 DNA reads TGTGCCAGCAGCAAAGTAGCCCGGACCTCCAGTGTAGGCGAGCAGTACTTC.

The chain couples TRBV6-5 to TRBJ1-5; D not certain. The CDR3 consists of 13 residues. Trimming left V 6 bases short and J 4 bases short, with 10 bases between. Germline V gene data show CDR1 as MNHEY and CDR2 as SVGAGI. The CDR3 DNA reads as TGTGCCAGCAGCTCCGGACGTAATCAGCCCCAGCATTTT. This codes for CASSSGRNQPQHF.

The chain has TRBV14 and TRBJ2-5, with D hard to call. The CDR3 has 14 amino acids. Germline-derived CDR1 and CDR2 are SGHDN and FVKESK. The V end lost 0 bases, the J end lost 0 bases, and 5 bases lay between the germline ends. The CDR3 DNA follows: TGTGCCAGCAGCCAAGATGTCAACCAAGAGACCCAGTACTTC. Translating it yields CASSQDVNQETQYF.

The CDR3 DNA reads as TGTGCCAGCAATGATCCCGACAGGCACTATGGCTACACCTTC. Translated, it gives CASNDPDRHYGYTF. V is TRBV2 and J is TRBJ1-2, with D possibly TRBD1 on 6 matching bases. The CDR3 sequence is 14 residues long. CDR1 SNHLY and CDR2 FYNNEI come from the germline V gene. The V end was cut by 7 bases, the J end by 3 bases, with 15 bases between.